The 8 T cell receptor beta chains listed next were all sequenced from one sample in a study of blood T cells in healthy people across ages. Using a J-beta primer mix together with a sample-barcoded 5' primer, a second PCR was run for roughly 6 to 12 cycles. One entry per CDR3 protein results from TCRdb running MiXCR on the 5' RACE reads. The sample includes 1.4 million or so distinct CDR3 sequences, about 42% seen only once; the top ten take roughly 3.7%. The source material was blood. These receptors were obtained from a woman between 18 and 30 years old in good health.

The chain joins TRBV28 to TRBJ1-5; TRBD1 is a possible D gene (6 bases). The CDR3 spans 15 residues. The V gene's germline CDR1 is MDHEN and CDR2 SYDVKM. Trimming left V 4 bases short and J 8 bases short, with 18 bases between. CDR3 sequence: CASSSPRTDDKPQHF. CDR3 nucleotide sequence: TGTGCCAGCAGTTCCCCACGGACAGACGATAAGCCCCAGCATTTT.

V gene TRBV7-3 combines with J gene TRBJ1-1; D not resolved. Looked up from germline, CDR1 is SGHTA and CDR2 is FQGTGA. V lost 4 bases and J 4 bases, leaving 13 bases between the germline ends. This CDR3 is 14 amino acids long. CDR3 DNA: TGTGCCAGCAGCTCCTTTGGATCGAGCACTGAAGCTTTCTTT. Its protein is CASSSFGSSTEAFF.

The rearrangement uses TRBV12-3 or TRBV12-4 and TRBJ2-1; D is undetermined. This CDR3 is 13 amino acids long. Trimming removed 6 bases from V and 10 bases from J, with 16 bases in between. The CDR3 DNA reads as TGTGCCAGCAGCACCGACCCCAGCCGGGAGCAGTTCTTC. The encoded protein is CASSTDPSREQFF.

The CDR3 DNA is TGTGCCAGCAGGGGGACCGGGCAGTACACTGAAGCTTTCTTT. Protein product: CASRGTGQYTEAFF. This chain links TRBV2 with TRBJ1-1, with a tentative D call TRBD1 (5 bases). V was clipped by 6 bases and J by 3 bases, with 14 bases between them. Germline V lookup: CDR1 SNHLY, CDR2 FYNNEI. There are 14 residues in the CDR3.

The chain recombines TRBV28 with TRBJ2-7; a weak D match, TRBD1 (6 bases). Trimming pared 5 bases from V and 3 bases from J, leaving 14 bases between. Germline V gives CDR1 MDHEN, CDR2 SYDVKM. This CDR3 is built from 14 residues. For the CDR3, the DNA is TGTGCCAGCAGTCCACACAGGGTTGGCTACGAGCAGTACTTC. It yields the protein CASSPHRVGYEQYF.

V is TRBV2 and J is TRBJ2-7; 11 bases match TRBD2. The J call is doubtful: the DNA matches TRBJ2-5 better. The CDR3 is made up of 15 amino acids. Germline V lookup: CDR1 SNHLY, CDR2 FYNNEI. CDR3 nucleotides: TGTGCCAGCAGTGATAGCGGGGGGGCCGGAGAGACCCAGTACTTC. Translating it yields CASSDSGGAGETQYF.

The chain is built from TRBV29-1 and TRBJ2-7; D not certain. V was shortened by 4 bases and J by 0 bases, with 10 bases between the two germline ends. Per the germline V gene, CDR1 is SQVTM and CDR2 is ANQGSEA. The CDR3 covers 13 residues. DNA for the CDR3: TGCAGCGTTGTGATCAGGAGCTCCTACGAGCAGTACTTC. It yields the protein CSVVIRSSYEQYF.

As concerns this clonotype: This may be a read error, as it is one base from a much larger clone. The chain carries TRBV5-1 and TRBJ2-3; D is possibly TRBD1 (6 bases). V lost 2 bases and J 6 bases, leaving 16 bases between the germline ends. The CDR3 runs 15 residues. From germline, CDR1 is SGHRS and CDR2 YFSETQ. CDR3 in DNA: TGCGCCAGCAGCTTCCAGGGGACCGGTAGGGATACGCAGTATTTT. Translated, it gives CASSFQGTGRDTQYF.